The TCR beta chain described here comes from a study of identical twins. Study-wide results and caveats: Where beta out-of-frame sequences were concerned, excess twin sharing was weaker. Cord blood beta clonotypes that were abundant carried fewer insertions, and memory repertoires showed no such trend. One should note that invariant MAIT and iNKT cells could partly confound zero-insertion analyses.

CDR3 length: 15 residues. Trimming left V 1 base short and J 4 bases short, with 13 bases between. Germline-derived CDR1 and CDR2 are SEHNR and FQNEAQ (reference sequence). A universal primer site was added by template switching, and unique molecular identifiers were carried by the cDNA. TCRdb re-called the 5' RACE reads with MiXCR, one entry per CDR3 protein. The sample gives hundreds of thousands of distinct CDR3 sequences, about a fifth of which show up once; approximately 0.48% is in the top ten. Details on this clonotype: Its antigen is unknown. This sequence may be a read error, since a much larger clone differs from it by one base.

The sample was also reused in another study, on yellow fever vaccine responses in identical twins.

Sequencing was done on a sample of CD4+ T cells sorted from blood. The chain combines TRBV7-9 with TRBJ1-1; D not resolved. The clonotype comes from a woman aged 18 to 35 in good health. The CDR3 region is CASSLDSGKGTEAFF. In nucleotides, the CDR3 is TGTGCCAGCAGCTTAGATTCCGGGAAGGGCACTGAAGCTTTCTTT. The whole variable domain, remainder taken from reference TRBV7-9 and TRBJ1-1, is DTGVSQNPRHKITKRGQNVTFRCDPISEHNRLYWYRQTLGQGPEFLTYFQNEAQLEKSRLLSDRFSAERPKGSFSTLEIQRTEQGDSAMYLCASSLDSGKGTEAFFGQGTRLTVV.